The 5 T cell receptor beta chains reported below all come from one sample, sequenced in a study of cytomegalovirus exposure and HLA in healthy donors. The study ran its PCR with 60 Vbeta and 13 Jbeta primers. Sequencing used immunoSEQ multiplex PCR; TCRdb keeps in-frame clones, though not all of them. The sample includes around 140,000 clones, 55% to 75% of them seen just once. Sequencing was done on a sample of PBMCs. Receptor source: a man aged 45-60 years in good health and CMV-seropositive.

The chain employs TRBV7-9 and TRBJ2-7; D is uncertain. Deletions cut 1 base from V and 0 bases from J, with 7 bases between. This CDR3 has 14 residues. Germline V CDR1 and CDR2: SEHNR, FQNEAQ (reference sequence). The chain's CDR3 is CASSLDPSSYEQYF. For the CDR3, the DNA is TGTGCCAGCAGCTTAGATCCTAGCTCCTACGAGCAGTACTTC.

The gene calls are TRBV18 and TRBJ1-2; a weak D match, TRBD1 (6 bases). Trimming left V 3 bases short and J 1 base short, with 9 bases between. CDR1 is KGHSH and CDR2 is LQKENI in the germline V gene. CDR3 length: 14 residues. CDR3 in amino acids: CASSPGAINYGYTF. The CDR3 coding sequence is TGTGCCAGCTCACCGGGGGCTATTAACTATGGCTACACCTTC.

In its sample, this clone was seen a few times. One end of the junction fails to match germline, which may point to a read error. This chain links TRBV7-2 with TRBJ2-3; 13 positions match TRBD2. Germline CDR1 SGHTA, CDR2 FQGNSA. This CDR3 is 12 amino acids long. The CDR3, as DNA: TGTGCCAGCAGTCGACTAGCGGGAGGTTGGCATTTT. Protein: CASSRLAGGWHF.

The chain has TRBV5-4 and TRBJ1-6, with 8 bases matching TRBD1. Germline CDR1 is SGHNT and CDR2 is YYREEE (reference sequence). The CDR3 is 14 residues long. Germline trimming cut 2 bases from V and 9 bases from J; bases unmatched to any gene: 4. DNA of the CDR3: TGTGCCAGCAGCTTACGGGACAGGAGTTCACCCCTCCACTTT. Residues: CASSLRDRSSPLHF.

This clone was observed once. The rearrangement links TRBV5-1 to TRBJ2-2, with 11 bases matching TRBD2. Trimming removed 7 bases from V and 6 bases from J; junction bases left unmatched: 8. Germline V gives CDR1 SGHRS, CDR2 YFSETQ. The CDR3 runs 15 residues. CDR3 nucleotide sequence: TGCGCCAGCGGAACCGGGACTAGCGGCGCCGGGGAGCTGTTTTTT. It encodes CASGTGTSGAGELFF.